The clone carrying this TCR beta chain was observed a handful of times. Antigen unknown. These data come from a study of T-cell reconstitution after alpha-beta-depleted transplantation in children. Study-wide findings and caveats: Some patients owed their high day-60 TCRbeta diversity to surviving recipient T cells and thymic progenitors. Hyperexpanded clones declined; after one year, newly produced T cells mostly supplied diversity. As was reported, about two months after transplant, alpha-beta T cells came from several hundred expanded graft clones.

Unique molecular identifiers were incorporated when the TCRbeta library was constructed. TCRdb reprocessed the PCR reads via MiXCR and lists one record per CDR3 protein. The sample yields about 140,000 distinct CDR3 sequences, about 8.8% seen once. This sequence originates from a female patient between 2 and 15 years old who had a stem cell transplant for congenital amegakaryocytic thrombocytopenia, so the T cells may come from the graft donor. The input for sequencing was PBMCs, mostly from graft donor cells, taken 180 days after TCRalphabeta/CD19-depleted stem cell transplant.

The CDR3 region has the DNA TGCGCCAGCAGCCGACAAGGGCGAGGGAGCACAGATACGCAGTATTTT. It translates to CASSRQGRGSTDTQYF. The V gene is TRBV4-1, the J gene TRBJ2-3; the D gene is possibly TRBD2 (5 bases). V was trimmed by 4 bases and J by 0 bases, leaving 14 bases between them. The CDR3 spans 16 residues. The V gene's germline CDR1 is MGHRA and CDR2 YSYEKL.